The 16 T cell receptor beta chains below all came from one sample that was sequenced in a study of Graves' ophthalmopathy and Graves' hyperthyroidism. Amplification from RNA transcripts yielded the TCR beta CDR3 regions. The first round was an RT-PCR with HTBI primers, and the second round was a multiplex PCR. In TCRdb, the multiplex PCR reads were re-called with MiXCR into one record per CDR3 protein. Among hundreds of thousands of distinct CDR3 sequences listed, 20% to 25% were seen once. Sequencing was carried out using peripheral blood. All receptors come from a woman under 30 with stable Graves' hyperthyroidism.

In this sample, this clonotype turned up many times. In DNA, the CDR3 is TGCGCCAGCAGCGGGACAGGGGCCGGGGGAGAGCAGTACTTC. Translating it yields CASSGTGAGGEQYF. This chain links TRBV5-1 with TRBJ2-7, with 10 bases identical to TRBD1. CDR3 length: 14 residues. Germline assignment: CDR1 SGHRS and CDR2 YFSETQ. V shed 4 bases and J 7 bases; nucleotides not matched to a gene: 8.

The chain combines TRBV6-5 with TRBJ2-5; 7 positions agree with TRBD2. Trimming removed 0 bases from V and 2 bases from J; junction bases left unmatched: 12. There are 18 residues in the CDR3. Per the germline V gene, CDR1 is MNHEY and CDR2 is SVGAGI. CDR3 in amino acids: CASSYSTYERGPQETQYF. CDR3 DNA: TGTGCCAGCAGTTACTCGACCTACGAGCGGGGACCACAAGAGACCCAGTACTTC.

V is TRBV12-3 or TRBV12-4 and J is TRBJ2-2; 9 bases are a match to TRBD2. CDR3 size: 14 residues. V shed 8 bases, J shed 6 bases, and the junction held 7 bases outside the gene matches. The CDR3 bases are TGTGCCAGCTTAGCGGGAGTAAGAGCCGGGGAGCTGTTTTTT. Its translation: CASLAGVRAGELFF.

This chain joins TRBV6-4 and TRBJ2-2, with 7 bases lining up with TRBD2. The ends lost 2 bases at V and 3 bases at J; junction bases unmatched: 3. The germline CDR1 and CDR2 sequences are MRHNA and SNTAGT. CDR3 length equals 15 residues. Written as DNA, the CDR3 is TGTGCCAGCAGTGACGCCGCGGGGGACACCGGGGAGCTGTTTTTT. It yields the protein CASSDAAGDTGELFF.

This clonotype was picked up many times. V usage is TRBV10-3 and J usage is TRBJ2-5; maybe TRBD1 (6 bases). The germline gives CDR1 ENHRY, CDR2 SYGVKD. CDR3 length: 16 amino acids. The ends were cut back, 0 bases at V and 1 base at J, with 12 bases in the middle. The CDR3 nucleotides are TGTGCCATCAGTGAGTCGGACAGCTCCCCCCAAGAGACCCAGTACTTC. Translated, it gives CAISESDSSPQETQYF.

This clonotype has just a few counts. The genes are TRBV3-1 and TRBJ1-6, with D maybe TRBD1 (5 bases). Trimming left V 3 bases short and J 10 bases short, with 13 bases between. There are 14 residues in the CDR3. In germline, CDR1 is LGHDT, CDR2 YNNKEL (reference sequence). Written as DNA, the CDR3 is TGTGCCAGCAGCCATAGGGGAGTGAAGTCACCCCTCCACTTT. Translation: CASSHRGVKSPLHF.

This clonotype has at least ten counts. The chain couples TRBV29-1 to TRBJ2-7; the match to TRBD1 covers 9 bases. Germline lookup yields CDR1 SQVTM and CDR2 ANQGSEA. With 2 bases clipped from V and 4 bases from J, the junction kept 3 bases outside the gene matches. The CDR3 is 13 residues long. CDR3 protein: CSVETGGVYEQYF. In nucleotides, the CDR3 is TGCAGCGTTGAAACAGGGGGCGTTTACGAGCAGTACTTC.

Ten or more counts support this clonotype. The junction does not match germline at one end; this may be a read error. The chain combines TRBV7-2 with TRBJ2-4; D uncertain. Germline-derived CDR1 and CDR2 are SGHTA and FQGNSA. This CDR3 has 14 residues. The CDR3 loop reads CASSPTVAKNIKYF. As DNA, the CDR3 is TGTGCCAGCAGCCCAACAGTAGCCAAAAACATTAAGTACTTC.

This clonotype occurred a few times. The rearrangement uses TRBV18 and TRBJ2-1; D not certain. The germline V and J ends were trimmed by 2 bases and 0 bases, with 8 bases remaining between them. Germline V gene data show CDR1 as KGHSH and CDR2 as LQKENI. The CDR3 runs 15 residues. In DNA, the CDR3 is TGTGCCAGCTCACCAGCTGATATCTCCTACAATGAGCAGTTCTTC. It yields the protein CASSPADISYNEQFF.

This clonotype has at least ten counts. The CDR3 reads CASSLGGSQETQYF. CDR3 DNA sequence: TGTGCCAGCAGCTTAGGAGGCAGTCAAGAGACCCAGTACTTC. The J gene is TRBJ2-5, the V gene TRBV7-2; D uncertain. Germline lookup yields CDR1 SGHTA and CDR2 FQGNSA. The V end was cut by 1 base, the J end by 2 bases, with 8 bases between. CDR3 length: 14 residues.

This clonotype was seen many times. The CDR3 loop reads CSARTQSSYEQYF. DNA for the CDR3: TGCAGTGCTAGAACACAAAGCTCCTACGAGCAGTACTTC. V and J are TRBV20-1 and TRBJ2-7, with D hard to call. Germline V lookup: CDR1 DFQATT, CDR2 SNEGSKA (reference sequence). Trimming took 2 bases from V and 0 from J, leaving 8 bases between them. The CDR3 has 13 residues.

This clonotype was picked up a small number of times. The conserved phenylalanine or tryptophan is not found at the CDR3 terminus, so this likely reflects a read error. The DNA is omitted, as the CDR3 cannot be located on it reliably, and the CDR3 follows TCRdb's listing. CDR3 loop: CASSYPLAG. The V call is TRBV6-2 or TRBV6-3, the J call TRBJ2-7; the D call TRBD2 from the table was never checked on the DNA. The germline CDR1 and CDR2 sequences are MNHEY and SVGEGT. The CDR3 adds up to 9 amino acids, both ends counted.

This rearrangement joins TRBV6-1 to TRBJ2-2; 10 bases are a match to TRBD1. This CDR3 is 17 amino acids long. CDR1 is MNHNS and CDR2 is SASEGT in the germline V gene. The V segment lost 1 base and the J segment 4 bases; nucleotides outside the gene matches: 6. The CDR3 DNA reads TGTGCCAGCAGTGAAGTTTTGGGGACAGGGGCCACCGGGGAGCTGTTTTTT. Protein product: CASSEVLGTGATGELFF.

At least ten counts were recorded for this clonotype. The gene calls are TRBV25-1 and TRBJ2-7; no clear D. Trimming took 4 bases from V and 7 from J, leaving 17 bases between them. The germline V gene encodes CDR1 MGHDK and CDR2 SYGVNS. CDR3 size: 14 residues. CDR3 protein: CASSVFGSLGEQYF. The CDR3 nucleotides read TGTGCCAGCAGTGTTTTCGGATCCCTGGGGGAGCAGTACTTC.

This clonotype was detected ten times or more. The J gene is TRBJ1-2, the V gene TRBV6-4; D might be TRBD1 (5 bases). V was shortened by 2 bases and J by 5 bases, with 15 bases between the two germline ends. Germline-derived CDR1 and CDR2 are MRHNA and SNTAGT. This CDR3 is built from 15 residues. In DNA, the CDR3 is TGTGCCAGCAGTGACCAGCCCGGGGCCAGTTATGGCTACACCTTC. This codes for CASSDQPGASYGYTF.

This clonotype was seen many times. The V gene is TRBV6-5, the J gene TRBJ1-1, with D perhaps TRBD1 (5 bases). Germline V gene sequence: CDR1 MNHEY, CDR2 SVGAGI. The CDR3 contains 14 residues. V was cut by 3 bases and J by 10 bases, with 18 bases left in between. The CDR3 sequence is CASSYGSPRDGAFF. The DNA of the CDR3 is TGTGCCAGCAGTTATGGTTCGCCCCGGGACGGAGCTTTCTTT.